These 23 T cell receptor beta chains were sequenced from one sample in a study of molecular identifiers for immune sequencing clone quantification. MiXCR was run by TCRdb on the PCR reads, yielding one entry per CDR3 protein. This table holds 350,000 or so distinct CDR3 sequences, over 20% found once. Material for sequencing was naive CD8+ T cells from blood, with Jurkat cell RNA spiked in. Subset indicated: FACS-sorted CD8+CD4-CCR7+CD45RA+ naive T cells. These receptors originate from a human donor in good health. Some libraries in this study had Jurkat cell RNA spiked in.

This chain connects TRBV12-3 or TRBV12-4 to TRBJ2-2, with 7 bases lining up with TRBD1. The length of the CDR3 is 16 residues. V shed 4 bases, J shed 6 bases, and the junction held 11 bases outside the gene matches. The CDR3 DNA reads TGTGCCAGCAGTTATCCGGGACAGCTAGTTGCCGGGGAGCTGTTTTTT. This gives the protein CASSYPGQLVAGELFF.

Note on this clonotype: A much larger clone lies a single base off, so this may be a read error. The CDR3 does not end in the conserved phenylalanine or tryptophan, so this is likely a read error. V is TRBV7-3 and J is TRBJ2-1, with D perhaps matching TRBD1 or TRBD2 (7 bases each). V lost 1 base and J 2 bases, leaving 18 bases between the germline ends. The CDR3 totals 18 residues. CDR1 is SGHTA and CDR2 is FQGTGA in the germline V gene. CDR3 amino acids: CASSLKGASGPTYNEQFL. The CDR3 DNA sequence: TGTGCCAGCAGCTTAAAGGGGGCTAGCGGACCGACCTACAATGAGCAGTTCCTC.

This clonotype appeared many times. The gene calls are TRBV18 and TRBJ2-3, with TRBD2 matching 7 bases. Germline lookup yields CDR1 KGHSH and CDR2 LQKENI. V gave up 5 bases and J gave up 3 bases; unmatched junction bases: 11. The CDR3 has 16 amino acids. CDR3 protein: CASSSYRAGRTDTQYF. DNA of the CDR3: TGTGCCAGCTCATCATACCGAGCGGGGAGAACAGATACGCAGTATTTT.

Worth noting for this clonotype: A junction boundary mismatches the germline segment, possibly from a read error. The V and J genes are TRBV6-1 and TRBJ1-2, with D possibly being TRBD1 (5 bases). The CDR3 length is 15 residues. In germline, CDR1 is MNHNS, CDR2 SASEGT. The CDR3 spells CACSEQERPNYGYTF. CDR3 DNA: TGTGCCTGCAGTGAACAGGAGCGACCTAACTATGGCTACACCTTC.

This clonotype has ten or more counts. The CDR3 region has the DNA TGTGCCAGCAGCCAGACAGGGGTAGAGACCCAGTACTTC. Translation gives CASSQTGVETQYF. This chain connects TRBV7-9 to TRBJ2-5, with 8 bases that match TRBD1. The CDR3 has 13 residues. Germline CDR1 SEHNR, CDR2 FQNEAQ (reference sequence). V dropped 5 bases and J dropped 4; count of bases not matched to a gene: 3.

This clonotype was detected many times. The V gene is TRBV6-6, the J gene TRBJ2-2; D unresolved. Trimming cost V 6 bases and J 6 bases, with 17 bases left between them. This CDR3 contains 15 residues. Germline lookup yields CDR1 MNHNY and CDR2 SVGAGI (reference sequence). CDR3 bases: TGTGCCAGCAGCCCCAAGGGCCCCTACGCCGGGGAGCTGTTTTTT. The encoded protein is CASSPKGPYAGELFF.

This clonotype was seen many times. This chain uses TRBV2 with TRBJ1-5; 9 positions match TRBD1. Losses at the gene ends were 6 bases for V and 2 bases for J; bases not matched to a gene: 8. The germline V gene encodes CDR1 SNHLY and CDR2 FYNNEI. The CDR3 is 16 residues long. The CDR3 DNA reads TGTGCCAGCAGGAGGGACAGGGAGGCAGGCAATCAGCCCCAGCATTTT. Encoded protein: CASRRDREAGNQPQHF.

This clonotype was recorded at least ten times. This chain links TRBV7-2 with TRBJ2-1, with D possibly TRBD1 on 6 matching bases. The germline V and J ends were trimmed by 3 bases and 4 bases, with 10 bases remaining between them. Germline V CDR1 and CDR2: SGHTA, FQGNSA. The CDR3 is 14 amino acids. The CDR3 loop reads CASSFTGRYNEQFF. Here the CDR3 DNA reads TGTGCCAGCAGCTTTACAGGGCGTTACAATGAGCAGTTCTTC.

This clonotype was seen repeatedly, ten times or more. The chain employs TRBV7-9 and TRBJ2-2; 7 positions match TRBD1. Losses at the gene ends were 5 bases for V and 5 bases for J; bases not matched to a gene: 5. This CDR3 is 14 amino acids long. Germline V gene lookup returns CDR1 SEHNR and CDR2 FQNEAQ (reference sequence). The CDR3 DNA reads TGTGCCAGCAGCCCCGACAGGGCTACCGGGGAGCTGTTTTTT. It codes for CASSPDRATGELFF.

This clonotype was seen a handful of times. The rearrangement uses TRBV4-2 and TRBJ2-7; no clear D gene. Deletions cut 0 bases from V and 2 bases from J, with 11 bases between. Germline CDR1 reads LGHNA; CDR2 reads YNFKEQ. The CDR3 spans 15 residues. CDR3 nucleotide sequence: TGTGCCAGCAGCCAAGATGGCGGTTGGACCTACGAGCAGTACTTC. Amino acid sequence: CASSQDGGWTYEQYF.

This clonotype was seen many times. This chain connects TRBV28 to TRBJ2-4; 7 bases fit TRBD2. This CDR3 is built from 13 residues. Germline values: CDR1 MDHEN, CDR2 SYDVKM. V lost 1 base to trimming and J lost 16 bases; unmatched junction nucleotides: 10. CDR3 amino acids: CASSLSLTSRRYF. The CDR3 nucleotides read TGTGCCAGCAGTTTATCCCTGACTAGCCGTCGCTACTTC.

In regard to this clonotype: One base away lies a much larger clone, so this may be a sequencing read error. The J gene is TRBJ2-7, the V gene TRBV4-2; D is perhaps TRBD2 (6 bases). This CDR3 has 18 amino acids. Trimming took 4 bases from V and 0 from J, leaving 22 bases between them. CDR1 LGHNA and CDR2 YNFKEQ come from the germline V gene. The CDR3 DNA reads TGTGCCAGCAGCCCCCCATTTACCGGGACTTTAAGCTCCTACGAGCAGTACTTC. This translates into CASSPPFTGTLSSYEQYF.

With regard to this clonotype: This may be a read error: a much more frequent sequence differs by one nucleotide. The conserved final phenylalanine or tryptophan is absent from the CDR3, which likely points to a read error. The chain carries TRBV6-5 and TRBJ2-1; D remains ambiguous. Germline loops: CDR1 MNHEY, CDR2 SVGAGI. The CDR3 runs to 11 residues. V was shortened by 4 bases and J by 7 bases, with 5 bases between the two germline ends. DNA for the CDR3: TGTGCCAGCAGTTTACGTAATGAGCAGTTCCTC. The encoded protein is CASSLRNEQFL.

As for this clonotype: A much larger clone is a single base away; this may be a read error. V is TRBV6-2 or TRBV6-3 and J is TRBJ2-3; tentative D call: TRBD2 (6 bases). CDR1 is MNHEY and CDR2 is SVGEGT in the germline V gene. Trimming left V 6 bases short and J 4 bases short, with 11 bases between. The CDR3 loop spans 13 amino acids. CDR3 coding DNA: TGTGCCAGCAGAATTGGAGGGCCAGATACGCAGTATTTT. It is translated as CASRIGGPDTQYF.

This clonotype has at least ten counts. CDR3 in DNA: TGCAGTGCCCCATACTTGGACCCCGTAGATACGCAGTATTTT. It is translated as CSAPYLDPVDTQYF. The chain joins TRBV20-1 to TRBJ2-3; no definite D call. CDR1 is DFQATT and CDR2 is SNEGSKA in the germline V gene (reference sequence). The V gene lost 6 bases and the J gene lost 5 bases, with 18 bases spanning the gap. The CDR3 extends over 14 amino acids.

Note on this clonotype: This clone may be a read error of a much larger clone one base away. V gene TRBV12-3 or TRBV12-4 combines with J gene TRBJ2-1; tentatively, D is TRBD2 (5 bases). CDR3 length: 13 residues. Deletions cut 2 bases from V and 8 bases from J, with 10 bases between. Here the CDR3 DNA reads TGTGCCAGCAGTTTACCGGGAAAGGATGAGCAGTTCTTC. It codes for CASSLPGKDEQFF.

Many counts were recorded for this clonotype. The J gene is TRBJ1-2, the V gene TRBV21-1. TRBV21-1 is a pseudogene segment. The CDR3 extends over 11 amino acids. The CDR3 DNA sequence: TGTGCCAGCAGCAAAGCAACTGGCTACACCTTC. This codes for CASSKATGYTF.

This clonotype was seen only a few times. The chain has TRBV18 and TRBJ2-7; D unclear. V lost 4 bases and J 1 base, leaving 14 bases between the germline ends. This CDR3 has 15 residues. Germline V gives CDR1 KGHSH, CDR2 LQKENI. DNA for the CDR3: TGTGCCAGCTCACTCCCCCAAACAGCATCCTACGAGCAGTACTTC. This sequence encodes CASSLPQTASYEQYF.

This clonotype was counted at least ten times. The CDR3 DNA sequence: TGTGCCAGCAGTCATTATGAAAAACTGTTTTTT. Its translation is CASSHYEKLFF. The chain joins TRBV28 to TRBJ1-4, with no clear D. Per germline, CDR1 MDHEN and CDR2 SYDVKM. Trimming removed 5 bases from V and 6 bases from J, with 4 bases in between. This CDR3 comprises 11 residues.

This clonotype has more than one count but fewer than ten. The chain links TRBV7-9 to TRBJ1-1; the D is unclear. Deletions cut 3 bases from V and 7 bases from J, with 12 bases between. CDR3 length: 13 amino acids. The V gene's germline CDR1 is SEHNR and CDR2 FQNEAQ (reference sequence). The CDR3 sequence: CASSFDWVGEAFF. The CDR3 DNA is TGTGCCAGCAGCTTCGATTGGGTAGGTGAAGCTTTCTTT.

This clonotype was counted ten times or more. CDR3 amino acids: CASSRGTGRDGYTF. The CDR3 DNA is TGCGCCAGCAGCCGTGGGACAGGGAGGGATGGCTACACCTTC. This chain connects TRBV4-1 to TRBJ1-2; 9 bases map to TRBD1. V trimming: 4 bases; J trimming: 6 bases; junction bases outside the gene matches: 6. Germline values: CDR1 MGHRA, CDR2 YSYEKL. The CDR3 length is 14 residues.

This clonotype was detected ten times or more. V and J are TRBV6-2 or TRBV6-3 and TRBJ2-7; 7 positions agree with TRBD1. V lost 5 bases to trimming and J lost 2 bases; unmatched junction nucleotides: 9. This CDR3 comprises 15 residues. Germline assignment: CDR1 MNHEY and CDR2 SVGEGT. CDR3 nucleotide sequence: TGTGCCAGCAGTCTCCCGTACAGGGGACCCTACGAGCAGTACTTC. As protein: CASSLPYRGPYEQYF.

Comment on this clonotype: This may stem from a read error, because a much larger clone lies one nucleotide away. The V call is TRBV5-4, the J call TRBJ2-3; D is undetermined. Germline V lookup: CDR1 SGHNT, CDR2 YYREEE (reference sequence). This CDR3 region has 14 residues. The V end lost 0 bases, the J end lost 1 base, and 6 bases lay between the germline ends. The CDR3 sequence: CASSLGLRTDTQYF. DNA of the CDR3: TGTGCCAGCAGCTTGGGACTCCGCACAGATACGCAGTATTTT.